This T cell receptor beta chain was sequenced during a study of early T cells in non-severe SARS-CoV-2 infection. Across the whole study: Unsorted whole blood bulk RNA was sequenced, with unpaired chains.

Points from the study as a whole: The matching step, a VDJdb search, favored anti-spike CD8 responses and missed private and CD4 specificities.

Per the germline V gene, CDR1 is LNHDA and CDR2 is SQIVND (reference sequence). V was cut by 8 bases and J by 6 bases, with 17 bases left in between. The CDR3 contains 14 residues. Attachment of unique molecular identifiers to individual cDNA molecules was performed. One entry per CDR3 protein results from TCRdb running MiXCR on the 5' RACE reads. The repertoire has about 58,000 distinct CDR3 sequences, 10% to 15% of them found once; the top ten carry 8% to 10%. Points on this clonotype: Its antigen is not known.

The receptor comes from an adult who was a healthcare worker with PCR-confirmed SARS-CoV-2 infection or an uninfected control (not recorded which). V is TRBV19 and J is TRBJ1-5; D might be TRBD1 (5 bases). Sequenced: whole blood. CDR3 loop: CASSRSPGPQPQHF. The CDR3 DNA follows: TGTGCCAGTTCCCGTTCGCCAGGGCCTCAGCCCCAGCATTTT.